Listed here are 12 T cell receptor beta chains from one sample, sequenced in a study of siplizumab effects on memory and regulatory T cells. TCRdb keeps only in-frame clones here, not all; method: immunoSEQ multiplex PCR. The sample includes under 130,000 clones, 85% to 95% of them seen just once. What was sequenced was CD4+ T cells sorted from blood. These receptors originate from a human donor in good health.

J is TRBJ2-7 and V is TRBV5-5, with TRBD1 matching over 10 bases. Germline V gives CDR1 SGHKS, CDR2 YYEKEE (reference sequence). V lost 4 bases, J lost 5 bases, and 6 bases stayed unmatched. The CDR3 extends over 14 amino acids. The CDR3 protein is CASSRRTGGDEQYF. CDR3 coding DNA: TGTGCCAGCAGCCGGCGGACAGGGGGAGACGAGCAGTACTTC.

The genes are TRBV4-3 and TRBJ2-2; D is tentatively TRBD1 or TRBD2 (6 bases each). Trimming removed 2 bases from V and 6 bases from J, with 13 bases in between. The CDR3 contains 15 residues. The V gene's germline CDR1 is LGHNA and CDR2 YSLEER. CDR3 DNA sequence: TGCGCCAGCAGCCAACTCGCCGGGGGCGCCGGGGAGCTGTTTTTT. Amino acid sequence: CASSQLAGGAGELFF.

This chain uses TRBV7-9 with TRBJ1-3; D is perhaps TRBD1 (5 bases). Per germline, CDR1 SEHNR and CDR2 FQNEAQ (reference sequence). The V and J ends lost 1 base and 4 bases respectively, with 5 bases between them. The CDR3 is made up of 13 amino acids. CDR3 amino acids: CASSLGQGNTIYF. In DNA form, the CDR3 reads TGTGCCAGCAGCTTAGGACAGGGAAACACCATATATTTT.

This chain links TRBV9 with TRBJ2-2; 7 bases are shared with TRBD2. The germline V gene has CDR1 SGDLS and CDR2 YYNGEE. The junction had 10 bases not matched to a gene; V was cut back by 4 bases and J by 1 base. The CDR3 is 17 amino acids. CDR3 in DNA: TGTGCCAGCAGCATCCTGGGCGGGAGCCGGAACACCGGGGAGCTGTTTTTT. Translation: CASSILGGSRNTGELFF.

This clone showed up just once. The chain combines TRBV15 with TRBJ2-2; 11 bases align to TRBD2. The V gene's germline CDR1 is LNHNV and CDR2 YYDKDF (reference sequence). V shed 5 bases and J 5 bases; nucleotides not matched to a gene: 4. This CDR3 spans 15 amino acids. CDR3 bases: TGTGCCACCAGCGAACTAGCGGGAGTTACCGGGGAGCTGTTTTTT. The encoded protein is CATSELAGVTGELFF.

The chain couples TRBV21-1 to TRBJ1-2; the D call of TRBD1 is as the table states it, not checked on the DNA. TRBV21-1 is listed as a pseudogene. CDR3 length equals 16 residues. CDR3 nucleotides: TGTGCCAGCAGCCCAGGGGGAACGGGTGTTAACTATGGCTACACCTTC. It translates to CASSPGGTGVNYGYTF.

The CDR3 is CASSLAPAGGYNEQFF. The CDR3 region has the DNA TGTGCCAGCAGCTTAGCGCCAGCGGGAGGGTACAATGAGCAGTTCTTC. This rearrangement joins TRBV7-8 to TRBJ2-1; 10 bases align to TRBD2. From germline, CDR1 is SGHVS and CDR2 FQNEAQ. There are 16 residues in the CDR3. V was pared by 0 bases and J by 4 bases, with 3 bases of the junction left unmatched.

This sequence joins TRBV14 and TRBJ2-7, with TRBD1 identical over 10 bases. Germline V lookup: CDR1 SGHDN, CDR2 FVKESK. V lost 3 bases, J lost 2 bases, and 4 bases stayed unmatched. The CDR3 length is 15 residues. The DNA of the CDR3 is TGTGCCAGCAGCCAGCCGGGACAGGGGACCTACGAGCAGTACTTC. Its protein is CASSQPGQGTYEQYF.

This clone was detected once. The rearrangement links TRBV5-4 to TRBJ2-2; no firm D call. The CDR3 runs 12 residues. The V and J ends lost 5 bases and 6 bases respectively, with 8 bases between them. In germline, CDR1 is SGHNT, CDR2 YYREEE (reference sequence). The CDR3 spells CASSSSPGELFF. CDR3 DNA: TGTGCCAGCAGTTCGAGCCCCGGGGAGCTGTTTTTT.

As regards this clone: One junction end disagrees with the germline gene, perhaps due to a read error. This chain uses TRBV5-1 with TRBJ1-2; TRBD1 agrees at 7 bases. CDR1 and CDR2 from the germline V gene are SGHRS and YFSETQ. This CDR3 has 16 residues. Written as DNA, the CDR3 is TGCGCCAGCGGCTTATTAAGGACAGGACCCAACTATGGCTACACCTTC. It is translated as CASGLLRTGPNYGYTF.

The CDR3 is CASSVDTKNSPLHF. The CDR3 DNA sequence: TGTGCCAGCAGCGTAGATACCAAAAACTCACCCCTCCACTTT. The rearrangement uses TRBV9 and TRBJ1-6, with D unresolved. The CDR3 runs 14 residues. CDR1 and CDR2 from the germline V gene are SGDLS and YYNGEE. V was trimmed by 0 bases and J by 10 bases, leaving 11 bases between them. The full variable domain, completed using reference TRBV9 and TRBJ1-6, is DSGVTQTPKHLITATGQRVTLRCSPRSGDLSVYWYQQSLDQGLQFLIQYYNGEERAKGNILERFSAQQFPDLHSELNLSSLELGDSALYFCASSVDTKNSPLHFGNGTRLTVT.

The chain has TRBV5-1 and TRBJ2-7; 8 nucleotides align to TRBD1. Germline V gene lookup returns CDR1 SGHRS and CDR2 YFSETQ. The CDR3 consists of 14 residues. Trimming removed 5 bases from V and 3 bases from J; junction bases left unmatched: 7. Here the CDR3 reads CASSPGTGYYEQYF. In DNA form, the CDR3 reads TGCGCCAGCAGTCCCGGGACAGGTTACTACGAGCAGTACTTC.